This T cell receptor (beta chain) came from a study of OX40 agonist ivuxolimab in advanced cancers. General observations from the study: No determination was made of the antigen specificity of the expanded peripheral T cells.

Concerning this clone: Its target is unknown.

Sequenced by immunoSEQ multiplex PCR; TCRdb stores in-frame clones only, minus some. This sample has about 50,000 clones, with 75% to 85% found just once. Specimen: CD4+ or CD8+ T cells sorted from blood, collected in a trial of the OX40 agonist ivuxolimab. The receptor comes from an adult with an advanced solid tumor such as melanoma, head and neck, liver or kidney cancer.

The CDR3 DNA reads TGTGCCAGCAGCGCCGATGCCCAGGGGAACACTGAAGCTTTCTTT. Encoded protein: CASSADAQGNTEAFF. The chain is built from TRBV9 and TRBJ1-1, with a possible D match to TRBD1 (5 bases). This CDR3 has 15 residues. V lost 3 bases, J lost 1 base, and 13 bases lay in between. The germline gives CDR1 SGDLS, CDR2 YYNGEE.